The TCR beta chain described here comes from a study of naive and memory T cell subsets (dated by TCRdb to 2016 to 2017). Regarding the study in general: The study applied an open-source, UMI-based TCR alpha and beta sequencing pipeline to sorted naive and memory peripheral blood T cell subsets. The functional CMV T cell responses agreed completely with IgG serology results. RNA was DNase-treated and reverse transcribed with TCR constant-region primers, mostly using SuperScript III. The full study reports these points: RNA-based TCR counts may be influenced by expression changes linked to T cell activation and differentiation. In both CD4 and CD8 cells, going from naive through CM, EM and EMRA, the Gini index went up while Shannon and inverse Simpson diversity went down. After error correction, only a single occurrence was seen for over 85% of naive TCR sequences, so much steeper abundance distributions were produced than in memory subsets. Each clonotype was defined as a single alpha or beta chain sequence rather than as a paired alpha/beta receptor. TCR abundance followed a power law whose exponent differed between naive and memory subsets but was consistent across the three individuals. No ground truth was available to validate the repertoire findings for the naive and memory subsets. Naive repertoires, especially CD8, contained a few larger clonotypes, possibly memory cells re-expressing CD45RA.

Per the germline V gene, MGHRA is the CDR1 and YSYEKL is the CDR2. Trimming takes 0 bases from V and 7 bases from J, and the germline ends sit 10 bases apart. The CDR3 goes from the cysteine to the phenylalanine over 14 residues. Only CDR3 DNA remains: 42 bases, in frame from the first base. In its sample, this clonotype was seen a few times. The specificity of this receptor is unknown. It has no much larger one-base neighbor in the sample; base qualities were not kept. From the second PCR step onward, the TCR alpha chain libraries and the TCR beta chain libraries were amplified separately. Donor CMV status was determined by IFNgamma production from CD4+ T cells after overnight stimulation of fresh PBMCs with CMV viral lysate. Miltenyi beads were used first to positively select CD4 T cells, and CD8 T cells were then positively selected from the CD4-negative fraction. After staining for CD3, CD4, CD8, CD45RA, CD27 and a live/dead dye, cells were sorted on a BD Aria II into four subsets based on CD45RA and CD27. A few healthy volunteers provided blood, and the blood of each volunteer was split into CD4 and CD8 T cells and then into four differentiation subsets. Roughly 120 ml of peripheral blood was collected from each donor, and PBMC were isolated by Ficoll-Paque PLUS density-gradient centrifugation. Sorted cells were lysed in RLT buffer, and RNA was extracted with a Qiagen RNeasy kit and stored at -80°C.

Library preparation used UMI-ligation and nested PCR. The beta constant-region primer was an equimolar mix of two oligonucleotides covering both TRBC1 and TRBC2. The ligated cDNA went through four rounds of PCR with nested alpha and beta constant-region primers together with the SP2 primer. A single-stranded oligonucleotide containing the SP2 primer and a 12-nucleotide UMI was joined to the 3' end of the cDNA by T4 RNA ligase 1. Incubation of the ligation reaction was carried out at 16 degrees C for about 18-25 hours. To avoid over-amplification, PCR2 was usually performed as a SYBR Green qPCR and halted once a predetermined threshold was reached. Every purification after the first one was done using Agencourt AMPure XP magnetic beads. Library amounts were measured by Qubit and library quality was assessed on a TapeStation, where the main peak was expected at around 650 bp. Pooled libraries were sequenced on an Illumina MiSeq with v2 2x251 paired-end kits, typically giving roughly 0.9-2.3 million reads per sample. Each sample was pooled at about 4 nM, and about 5-7.5% PhiX was included to help cluster recognition. As for how the authors treated the data: Using tag matching that tolerated one base-pair mismatch, Decombinator assigned V and J genes to FASTQ reads that had been processed by Demultiplexor. UMIs were used by Collapsinator to correct both sequencing errors and frequency errors arising from PCR heterogeneity. TCRs were translated and CDR3s were extracted from the conserved cysteine to the FGXG phenylalanine by CDR3Translator, with non-productive sequences being flagged. Gini, Shannon entropy and inverse Simpson indices were calculated on repertoires that had been subsampled to equal numbers of UMI-defined TCRs. Within the linear range, a power law was fitted by maximum likelihood to the distributions of clonotype abundance. For one naive CD8 sample, the pipeline and MIGEC produced similar UMI counts, unique TCR numbers and clonal distributions. In one analysis, naive TCRs that were also found in any memory subset of the same donor were excluded from the naive repertoire. A set of some 7,000 CMV-associated CDR3 sequences, compiled from VDJdb and a published dataset, was used to search the repertoires. TCRdb trimmed the raw reads at Q25, called clones with MiXCR and kept productive beta chains. When rows share a CDR3 protein, they turn into one entry using the most common DNA and genes. What appears here as the V and J calls and clone size reflects TCRdb's work, not the paper's. The sample data list roughly 100,000 distinct CDR3 sequences, and around 13% of these were observed just once. The biggest ten clones account for roughly 2.8% of the sample.

The clonotype comes from a human donor in good health. The rearranged chain carries TRBV4-1 and TRBJ1-5; the D gene cannot be named for sure. Sequencing was performed on naive CD8+ T cells from blood. Read against the paper, the sample's cell subset or site label means: naive T cells, CD45RA high CD27+. CDR3 region: CASSQDESGQPQHF. The DNA is as follows: TGCGCCAGCAGCCAAGATGAAAGCGGACAGCCCCAGCATTTT.